Described below is a single T cell receptor (beta chain) sequence and its context. Its antigen is unknown. The germline V gene encodes CDR1 MNHNS and CDR2 SASEGT. Trimming cost V 7 bases and J 8 bases, with 17 bases left between them. The CDR3 contains 14 residues. This sample stems from a study of cytomegalovirus exposure and HLA in healthy donors. In the PCR, 60 Vbeta and 13 Jbeta primers were used. Measured with immunoSEQ multiplex PCR; TCRdb has only the in-frame clones, and not every one. The sample contains some 98,000 clones, 80% to 85% of which appear only once. Study conclusions and caveats: In a later analysis, productive TCRs from donors in an Asian-associated ancestry cluster reportedly carried fewer N-insertions than the cohort mean.

V gene TRBV6-1 combines with J gene TRBJ1-4, with a tentative D call TRBD1 (5 bases). This TCR was sampled from a man aged 40-49 years in good health and CMV-seronegative. Material: PBMCs. CDR3 amino acids: CASTPGPAREKLFF. Here the CDR3 DNA reads TGTGCCAGCACCCCAGGGCCAGCGCGGGAAAAACTGTTTTTT.